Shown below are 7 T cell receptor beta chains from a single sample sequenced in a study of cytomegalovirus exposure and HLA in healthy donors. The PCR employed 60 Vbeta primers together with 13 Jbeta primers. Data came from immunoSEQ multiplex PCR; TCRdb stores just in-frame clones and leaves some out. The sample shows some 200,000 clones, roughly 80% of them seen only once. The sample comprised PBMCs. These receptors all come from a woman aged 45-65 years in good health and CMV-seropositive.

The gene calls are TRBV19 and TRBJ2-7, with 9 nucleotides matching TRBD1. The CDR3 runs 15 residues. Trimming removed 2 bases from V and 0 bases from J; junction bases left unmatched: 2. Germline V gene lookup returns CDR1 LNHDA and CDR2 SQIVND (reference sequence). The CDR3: CASSITGGSSYEQYF. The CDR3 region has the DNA TGTGCCAGTAGTATAACAGGGGGCTCCTCCTACGAGCAGTACTTC. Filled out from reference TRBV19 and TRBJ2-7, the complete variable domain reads DGGITQSPKYLFRKEGQNVTLSCEQNLNHDAMYWYRQDPGQGLRLIYYSQIVNDFQKGDIAEGYSVSREKKESFPLTVTSAQKNPTAFYLCASSITGGSSYEQYFGPGTRLTVT.

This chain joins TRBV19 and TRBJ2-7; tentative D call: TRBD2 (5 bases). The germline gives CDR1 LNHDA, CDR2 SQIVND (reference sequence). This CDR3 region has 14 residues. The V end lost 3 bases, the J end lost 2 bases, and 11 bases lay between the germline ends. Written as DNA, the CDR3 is TGTGCCAGTAGTATGCCCGGGATCGCCTACGAGCAGTACTTC. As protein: CASSMPGIAYEQYF.

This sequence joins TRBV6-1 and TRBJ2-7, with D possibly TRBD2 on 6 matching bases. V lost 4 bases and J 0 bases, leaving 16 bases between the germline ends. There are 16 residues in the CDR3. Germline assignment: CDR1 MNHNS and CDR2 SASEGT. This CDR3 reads CASSALGSGNSYEQYF. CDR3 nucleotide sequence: TGTGCCAGCAGTGCACTCGGTAGCGGCAACTCCTACGAGCAGTACTTC.

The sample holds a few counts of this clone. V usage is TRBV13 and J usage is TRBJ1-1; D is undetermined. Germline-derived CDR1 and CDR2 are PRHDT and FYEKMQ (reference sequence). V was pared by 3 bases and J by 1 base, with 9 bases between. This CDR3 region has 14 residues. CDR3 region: CASSFIRGNTEAFF. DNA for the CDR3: TGTGCCAGCAGCTTCATTCGGGGGAACACTGAAGCTTTCTTT.

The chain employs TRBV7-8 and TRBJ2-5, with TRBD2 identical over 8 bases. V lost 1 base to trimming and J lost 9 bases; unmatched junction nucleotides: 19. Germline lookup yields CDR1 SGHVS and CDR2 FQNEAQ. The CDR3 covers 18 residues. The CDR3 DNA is TGTGCCAGCAGCTTAGTCCCTACGTTAGGGACTAGGGCCGCGGCCCAGTACTTC. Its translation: CASSLVPTLGTRAAAQYF.

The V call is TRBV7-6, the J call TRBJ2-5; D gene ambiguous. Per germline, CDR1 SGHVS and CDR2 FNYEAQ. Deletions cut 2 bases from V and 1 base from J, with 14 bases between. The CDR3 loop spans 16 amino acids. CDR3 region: CASSLWPGASQETQYF. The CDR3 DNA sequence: TGTGCCAGCAGCTTATGGCCTGGAGCAAGCCAAGAGACCCAGTACTTC.

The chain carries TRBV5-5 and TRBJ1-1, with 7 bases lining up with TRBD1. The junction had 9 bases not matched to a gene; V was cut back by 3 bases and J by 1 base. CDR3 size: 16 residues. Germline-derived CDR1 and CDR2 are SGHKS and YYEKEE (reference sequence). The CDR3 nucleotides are TGTGCCAGCAGCTCGCAACCCGACAGGGCGAACACTGAAGCTTTCTTT. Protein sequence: CASSSQPDRANTEAFF.